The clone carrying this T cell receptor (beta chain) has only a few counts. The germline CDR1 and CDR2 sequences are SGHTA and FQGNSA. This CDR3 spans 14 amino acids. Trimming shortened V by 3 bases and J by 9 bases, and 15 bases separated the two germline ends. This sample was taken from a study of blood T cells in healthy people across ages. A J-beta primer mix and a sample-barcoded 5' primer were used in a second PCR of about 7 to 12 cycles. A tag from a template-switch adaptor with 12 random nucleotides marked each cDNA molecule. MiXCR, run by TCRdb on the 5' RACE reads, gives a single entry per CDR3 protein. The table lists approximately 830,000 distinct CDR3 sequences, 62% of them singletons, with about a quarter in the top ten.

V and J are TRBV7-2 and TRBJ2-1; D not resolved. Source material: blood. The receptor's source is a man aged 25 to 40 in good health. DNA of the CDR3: TGTGCCAGCAGCTTCTCTGGGCAGCTCGGTGAGCAGTTCTTC. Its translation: CASSFSGQLGEQFF.